This TCR beta chain emerged from a study of blood T cell repertoires in COVID-19 (dated by TCRdb to 2019 to 2021). For the wider study: Samples covering the acute and convalescent phases of COVID-19 were provided by collaborators in the United States, Italy and Spain. Nearly every sample came with metadata listing a de-identified subject ID, COVID-19 status, age in years and sex. The dataset comprised deeply sampled blood TCRbeta repertoires from subjects exposed to, actively infected with, or recovered from COVID-19. The material from the prospective study consisted of cDNA or gDNA derived from T cells, B-cell-depleted T cells, or PBMCs. A freely available public database, intended as a resource for researchers studying the immune response to SARS-CoV-2, is where the repertoires were released. Samples were obtained from the ongoing ImmuneRACE study (first 160 participants) and from approximately 1,200 subjects provided by 6 global collaborators. Where available, HLA class I and class II types were taken from metadata supplied by the sample provider and were not determined by assay-based typing. Here is what the overall study found, with its caveats: Clinical and demographic metadata were provided uncurated, with the amount varying by source and participant.

Of note for this clone: Its specific antigen is unknown. No much larger clone is present one base from it, and per-base qualities are unavailable.

In the germline V gene (reference sequence), CDR1 corresponds to LGHDT and CDR2 to YNNKEL. The CDR3 measures 17 amino acids from cysteine to phenylalanine. Only the CDR3 part of the read is kept: 51 bases, read in frame from the first base. V is pared back by 0 bases and J by 4 bases, with 17 bases lying between the germline termini. TCRbeta CDR3 regions were amplified from genomic DNA by means of the immunoSEQ Assay, a bias-controlled multiplex PCR. The paper's processing steps were these. The number of nucleated cells in each sample was estimated by amplification of reference gene primers within the assay. To quantify the absolute abundance of each unique TCRbeta CDR3 rearrangement, sequence reads were collapsed and filtered. For each sample, productive Simpson clonality was calculated by taking the square root of Simpson's diversity index across productive rearrangements. TCRdb provides this immuneACCESS table in a form limited to in-frame rearrangements. Some clones are lacking; in checked studies, under half of them reflect an unresolved V gene, and why the rest are absent is not known. The D gene and trimming were derived from the DNA, and the V and J assignments and clone size from that table. The sample includes 270,000 or so clones, with about nine tenths observed a single time. Of the sample, around 2.9% falls within the top ten clones.

The collaborating institutions used their own protocols to collect whole blood in K2EDTA tubes. For TCRbeta analysis, collaborators shipped samples as frozen whole blood, isolated PBMCs, or DNA extracted from either of those sample types. The chain is made from TRBV3-1 (or the pseudogene TRBV3-2) and TRBJ2-3, and perhaps TRBD1 as D gene, on 6 matching bases. The sequenced sample consisted of peripheral blood. The receptor comes from a woman in her twenties or thirties with active or convalescent COVID-19. The sequenced DNA is TGTGCCAGCAGCCAAGATAAGGACCCAGGGGTTGCAGATACGCAGTATTTT. It specifies CASSQDKDPGVADTQYF.